A selection of T cell receptor beta chains follows, all from one sample in a study of cytomegalovirus exposure and HLA in healthy donors. TCRdb's copy holds only in-frame clones and misses some; the assay was immunoSEQ multiplex PCR. Of roughly 100,000 clones in the sample, 80% were seen once. The material sequenced was PBMCs. These receptor sequences come from a man aged 25 to 40 in good health and CMV-seropositive. Both conserved end residues are part of each CDR3. Each record gives: clone size, J gene, V gene, D gene, CDR3 protein, CDR3 DNA. The D gene is left open where the match is weak. Clone size, where shown, is once, few, many, or a class for clones that have expanded.

once,TRBJ2-7,TRBV7-6,TRBD1,CASSLAKHGTASYEQYF,TGTGCCAGCAGCTTAGCGAAACATGGGACAGCCTCCTACGAGCAGTACTTC
.,TRBJ2-7,TRBV5-8,TRBD2,CASSQGLAGTYEQYF,TGTGCCAGCAGCCAGGGACTAGCGGGGACTTACGAGCAGTACTTC
few,TRBJ2-1,TRBV4-3,TRBD2,CASSHNIAGGNEQFF,TGCGCCAGCAGCCACAATATAGCGGGGGGTAATGAGCAGTTCTTC
once,TRBJ2-7,TRBV4-1,TRBD1,CASSQDWGTGVVNEQYF,TGCGCCAGCAGCCAAGATTGGGGTACAGGGGTTGTCAACGAGCAGTACTTC
few,TRBJ1-1,TRBV27,TRBD1,CASSFAGTGLTEAFF,TGTGCCAGCAGTTTCGCCGGGACAGGGCTCACTGAAGCTTTCTTT
.,TRBJ2-7,TRBV6-5,TRBD1,CASSRDRGPSYEQYF,TGTGCCAGCAGCAGGGACAGGGGGCCATCCTACGAGCAGTACTTC
few,TRBJ2-3,TRBV5-5,TRBD1,CASSLSGQGTDTQYF,TGTGCCAGCAGCTTGTCGGGACAGGGCACAGATACGCAGTATTTT
.,TRBJ2-2,TRBV18,.,CASSPGTTNTGELFF,TGTGCCAGCTCACCAGGGACAACCAACACCGGGGAGCTGTTTTTT
.,TRBJ1-4,TRBV5-1,TRBD1,CASSVGQGNEKLFF,TGCGCCAGCAGCGTCGGACAGGGCAACGAAAAACTGTTTTTT
once,TRBJ1-2,TRBV18,.,CASSNGAGGYGYTF,TGTGCCAGCTCGAATGGGGCAGGCGGCTATGGCTACACCTTC
.,TRBJ2-5,TRBV19,TRBD1,CASSSPGGAKETQYF,TGTGCCAGTAGTAGCCCAGGGGGCGCGAAGGAGACCCAGTACTTC
.,TRBJ2-4,TRBV2,.,CASSRQSLAKNIQYF,TGTGCCAGCAGTAGACAGTCCTTAGCCAAAAACATTCAGTACTTC
once,TRBJ2-7,TRBV7-2,TRBD1,CASSLVGMVGGASYEQYF,TGTGCCAGCAGCTTAGTAGGAATGGTAGGGGGCGCCTCCTACGAGCAGTACTTC
.,TRBJ2-2,TRBV2,TRBD1,CASIEQGHTGELFF,TGTGCCAGCATAGAACAGGGGCACACCGGGGAGCTGTTTTTT
.,TRBJ1-4,TRBV7-2,.,CASSLRLGNEKLFF,TGTGCCAGCAGCTTAAGGCTCGGGAATGAAAAACTGTTTTTT
few,TRBJ2-1,TRBV5-1,TRBD2,CASAFRASGGSEQFF,TGCGCCAGCGCATTTAGGGCTAGCGGGGGGTCTGAGCAGTTCTTC
.,TRBJ1-4,TRBV7-3,.,CASSLVLNEKLFF,TGTGCCAGCAGCTTAGTCCTTAATGAAAAACTGTTTTTT
.,TRBJ1-5,TRBV28,.,CASRQGSNQPQHF,TGTGCCAGCAGGCAGGGTAGCAATCAGCCCCAGCATTTT
.,TRBJ1-4,TRBV9,.,CASSVSGNHNEKLFF,TGTGCCAGCAGCGTCTCAGGGAATCATAATGAAAAACTGTTTTTT
.,TRBJ1-5,TRBV12-5,TRBD1,CASGRQGSQPQHF,TGTGCTAGTGGTCGACAGGGAAGTCAGCCCCAGCATTTT
.,TRBJ2-6,TRBV7-2,TRBD1,CASSGQGGANVLTF,TGTGCCAGCAGTGGACAGGGTGGGGCCAACGTCCTGACTTTC
few,TRBJ1-6,TRBV30,TRBD1,CASRDRGNSPLHF,TGTGCCTCACGGGACAGGGGGAATTCACCCCTCCACTTT
.,TRBJ2-3,TRBV6-4,TRBD1,CASSGQGASGADTQYF,TGTGCCAGCAGTGGACAGGGTGCGTCTGGCGCAGATACGCAGTATTTT
once,TRBJ1-2,TRBV5-1,TRBD1,CASSLAGGLDGYTF,TGCGCCAGCAGCTTGGCAGGGGGACTTGATGGCTACACCTTC
.,TRBJ2-7,TRBV15,TRBD2,CATSTGGEPYEQYF,TGTGCCACCAGCACCGGGGGGGAGCCGTACGAGCAGTACTTC
.,TRBJ2-7,TRBV7-9,.,CAHGRGPYEQYF,TGTGCCCACGGGCGCGGGCCCTACGAGCAGTACTTC
.,TRBJ1-2,TRBV19,.,CASIPTAYNYGYTF,TGTGCCAGTATTCCGACAGCCTATAACTATGGCTACACCTTC
.,TRBJ1-2,TRBV4-1,TRBD1,CASSQDVQGAIGYTF,TGCGCCAGCAGCCAAGATGTACAGGGGGCGATAGGCTACACCTTC
once,TRBJ2-2,TRBV30,.,CAWSDPTGLNTGELFF,TGTGCCTGGAGTGACCCGACAGGTCTGAACACCGGGGAGCTGTTTTTT
.,TRBJ2-7,TRBV9,TRBD1,CASSGGQFYEQYF,TGTGCCAGCAGCGGGGGACAGTTCTACGAGCAGTACTTC
.,TRBJ2-3,TRBV2,.,CASMRGTDTQYF,TGTGCCAGCATGAGGGGCACAGATACGCAGTATTTT
.,TRBJ1-6,TRBV6-5,.,CASTISGGRDSPLHF,TGTGCCAGCACCATCTCGGGGGGTAGGGATTCACCCCTCCACTTT
.,TRBJ1-2,TRBV27,.,CASSVALREGYTF,TGTGCCAGCAGTGTAGCCTTGCGAGAAGGCTACACCTTC
.,TRBJ1-6,TRBV30,.,CAWSLGASGHSPLHF,TGTGCCTGGAGCCTAGGGGCGTCGGGTCATTCACCCCTCCACTTT
.,TRBJ1-1,TRBV28,.,CASRNRSGRGNTEAFF,TGTGCCAGCAGGAACAGATCGGGCCGGGGAAACACTGAAGCTTTCTTT
once,TRBJ2-1,TRBV6-5,.,CASRGGYNEQFF,TGTGCCAGTAGGGGGGGCTACAATGAGCAGTTCTTC
.,TRBJ1-5,TRBV14,TRBD1,CASSVRQGKRNSNQPQHF,TGTGCCAGCAGCGTACGACAGGGGAAGAGGAATAGCAATCAGCCCCAGCATTTT
.,TRBJ2-1,TRBV20-1,.,CSAYYNEQFF,TGCAGTGCTTACTACAATGAGCAGTTCTTC
.,TRBJ2-7,TRBV6-5,TRBD2,CASSPKRGGLYEQYF,TGTGCCAGCAGTCCAAAGCGGGGGGGTCTCTACGAGCAGTACTTC
.,TRBJ1-2,TRBV10-3,TRBD1,CAISEALGTGGNGYTF,TGTGCCATCAGTGAGGCTCTCGGGACAGGGGGCAATGGCTACACCTTC
.,TRBJ2-5,TRBV18,TRBD1,CASSPRRGRETQYF,TGTGCCAGCTCACCACGAAGGGGGCGAGAGACCCAGTACTTC
.,TRBJ2-5,TRBV19,TRBD2,CASSIKGLGRETQYF,TGTGCCAGTAGTATTAAGGGACTAGGACGGGAGACCCAGTACTTC
few,TRBJ1-2,TRBV28,.,CASSLLEVDNYGYTF,TGTGCCAGCAGTTTATTAGAAGTAGATAACTATGGCTACACCTTC
.,TRBJ1-2,TRBV27,.,CATRGGGYGYTF,TGTGCCACCCGGGGAGGGGGCTATGGCTACACCTTC
.,TRBJ2-7,TRBV7-9,.,CASALLQGPRLYEQYF,TGTGCCAGCGCTTTACTGCAGGGTCCTAGACTCTACGAGCAGTACTTC
.,TRBJ1-2,TRBV7-9,.,CASSSTVVYGYTF,TGTGCCAGCAGCTCAACAGTCGTCTATGGCTACACCTTC
.,TRBJ1-1,TRBV25-1,TRBD1,CASRGTGGTEAFF,TGTGCCAGCAGAGGGACAGGGGGCACTGAAGCTTTCTTT
.,TRBJ1-5,TRBV12-1,.,CASSSPRQFLPYSNQPQHF,TGTGCCAGCAGTTCACCTAGACAGTTTCTTCCGTATAGCAATCAGCCCCAGCATTTT
.,TRBJ1-2,TRBV7-9,TRBD1,CASSLEGAWVYGYTF,TGTGCCAGCAGCTTAGAGGGGGCCTGGGTCTATGGCTACACCTTC
.,TRBJ2-7,TRBV5-1,TRBD2,CASSPSGAYEQYF,TGCGCCAGCAGCCCTAGCGGGGCCTACGAGCAGTACTTC
once,TRBJ2-2,TRBV7-3,.,CASSAGRTGELFF,TGTGCCAGCAGCGCGGGCAGGACCGGGGAGCTGTTTTTT
.,TRBJ1-1,TRBV2,.,CASSAEENTEAFF,TGTGCCAGCAGTGCCGAGGAGAACACTGAAGCTTTCTTT
.,TRBJ2-7,TRBV11-3,TRBD1,CASSLWDRGLMYEQYF,TGTGCCAGCAGCTTATGGGACAGGGGGCTTATGTACGAGCAGTACTTC
.,TRBJ2-7,TRBV15,TRBD2,CATSRVAGDYEQYF,TGTGCCACCAGCAGAGTAGCGGGCGACTACGAGCAGTACTTC
.,TRBJ1-1,TRBV7-6,.,CASSPVGGEAFF,TGTGCCAGCAGTCCCGTGGGGGGTGAAGCTTTCTTT
.,TRBJ1-1,TRBV5-6,TRBD1,CASSLGARDSYTEAFF,TGTGCCAGCAGCTTGGGGGCGAGGGACAGCTACACTGAAGCTTTCTTT
.,TRBJ1-2,TRBV4-3,.,CASSQEGGAYGYTF,TGCGCCAGCAGCCAAGAGGGGGGTGCCTATGGCTACACCTTC
.,TRBJ2-6,TRBV4-3,.,CASSQQAISGANVLTF,TGCGCCAGCAGTCAGCAGGCTATCTCTGGGGCCAACGTCCTGACTTTC
.,TRBJ1-1,TRBV16,.,CASSQGRVQAFF,TGTGCCAGCAGCCAAGGGAGGGTACAAGCTTTCTTT